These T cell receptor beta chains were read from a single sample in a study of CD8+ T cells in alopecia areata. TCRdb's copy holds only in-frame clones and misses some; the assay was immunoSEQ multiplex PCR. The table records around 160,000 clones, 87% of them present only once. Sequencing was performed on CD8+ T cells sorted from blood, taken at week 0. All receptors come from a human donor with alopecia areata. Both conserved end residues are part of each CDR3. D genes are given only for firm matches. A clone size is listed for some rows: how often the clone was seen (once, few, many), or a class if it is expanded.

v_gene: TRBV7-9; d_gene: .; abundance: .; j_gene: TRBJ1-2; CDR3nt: TGTGCCAGCAGCTTAGCCGGGGACCTTAGGGACTATGGCTACACCTTC; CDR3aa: CASSLAGDLRDYGYTF
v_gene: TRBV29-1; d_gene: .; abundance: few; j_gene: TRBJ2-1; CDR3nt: TGCAGCGTTGAAGTGGCGCAGAGCTCCTACAATGAGCAGTTCTTC; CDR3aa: CSVEVAQSSYNEQFF
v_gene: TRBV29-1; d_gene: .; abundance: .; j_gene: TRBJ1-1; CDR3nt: TGCAGCGTTGTGAGGGTCCCCCCCACTGAAGCTTTCTTT; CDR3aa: CSVVRVPPTEAFF
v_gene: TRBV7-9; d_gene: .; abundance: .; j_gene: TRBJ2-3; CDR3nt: TGTGCCAGCAGCTTAGCCGACACGGACTCCTCAGATACGCAGTATTTT; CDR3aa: CASSLADTDSSDTQYF
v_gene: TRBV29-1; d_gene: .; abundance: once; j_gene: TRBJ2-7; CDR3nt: TGCAGCGTTGTCGCCAGCTACGAGCAGTACTTC; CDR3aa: CSVVASYEQYF
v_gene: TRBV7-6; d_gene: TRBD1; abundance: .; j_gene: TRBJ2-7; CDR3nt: TGTGCCAGCAGCTTGGGTGGGACAGCCTCTACCTACGAGCAGTACTTC; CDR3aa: CASSLGGTASTYEQYF
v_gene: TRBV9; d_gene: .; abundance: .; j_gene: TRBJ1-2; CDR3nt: TGTGCCAGCAGCGTAGCTGGCGCTCTGGCGGATGGCTACACCTTC; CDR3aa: CASSVAGALADGYTF
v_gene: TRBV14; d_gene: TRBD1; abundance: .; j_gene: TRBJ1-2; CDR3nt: TGTGCCAGCAGCCAAGAGACGAACTCCGGGACAGGGGAAAGGAACTATGGCTACACCTTC; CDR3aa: CASSQETNSGTGERNYGYTF
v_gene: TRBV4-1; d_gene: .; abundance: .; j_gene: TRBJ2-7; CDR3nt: TGCGCCAGCAGCCAGGGGACACTTAGATCCTACGAGCAGTACTTC; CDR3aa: CASSQGTLRSYEQYF
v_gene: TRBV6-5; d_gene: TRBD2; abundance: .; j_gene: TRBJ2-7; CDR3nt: TGTGCCAGCAGTACTAGCGGGAGGCCCCACGAGCAGTACTTC; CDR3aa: CASSTSGRPHEQYF
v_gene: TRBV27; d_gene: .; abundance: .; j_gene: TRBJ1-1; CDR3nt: TGTGCCAGCAGTTTATCGGCGAACACTGAAGCTTTCTTT; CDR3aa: CASSLSANTEAFF
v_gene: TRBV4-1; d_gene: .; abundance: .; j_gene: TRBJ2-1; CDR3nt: TGCGCCAGCAGCCTCCGGGACCGCGAAAATGAGCAGTTCTTC; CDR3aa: CASSLRDRENEQFF
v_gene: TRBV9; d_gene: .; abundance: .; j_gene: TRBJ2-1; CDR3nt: TGTGCCAGCAGCGTCCAAGACTTTAGCGATGAGCAGTTCTTC; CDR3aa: CASSVQDFSDEQFF
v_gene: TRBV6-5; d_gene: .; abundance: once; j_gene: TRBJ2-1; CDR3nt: TGTGCCAGCAGTTCTACGGGAGTAGTCTACAATGAGCAGTTCTTC; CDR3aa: CASSSTGVVYNEQFF
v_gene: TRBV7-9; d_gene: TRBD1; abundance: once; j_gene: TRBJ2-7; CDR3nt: TGTGCCAGCACACTACCGCCGGGACAGGGATTGACCGAGCAGTACTTC; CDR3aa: CASTLPPGQGLTEQYF
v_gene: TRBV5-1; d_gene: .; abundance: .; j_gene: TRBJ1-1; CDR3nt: TGCGCCAGCAGCTTGGAGCTACTCTCGCCCACTGAAGCTTTCTTT; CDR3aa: CASSLELLSPTEAFF
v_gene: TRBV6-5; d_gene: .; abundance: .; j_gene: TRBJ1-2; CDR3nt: TGTGCCAGCAATCCGGGGGGGGCGGATGGCTACACCTTC; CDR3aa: CASNPGGADGYTF
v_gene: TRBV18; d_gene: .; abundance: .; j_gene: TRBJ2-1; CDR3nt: TGTGCCAGCTCAACAATCCGGGACACGGGACAGCGGGACAATGAGCAGTTCTTC; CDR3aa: CASSTIRDTGQRDNEQFF
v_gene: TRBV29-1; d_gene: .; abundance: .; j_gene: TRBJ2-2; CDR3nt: TGCAGCGTCGCTCGGACCGGGGAGCTGTTTTTT; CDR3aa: CSVARTGELFF
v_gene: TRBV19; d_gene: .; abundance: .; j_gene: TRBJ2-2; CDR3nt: TGTGCCAGTACCCCATCGACAGTCTACACCGGGGAGCTGTTTTTT; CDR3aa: CASTPSTVYTGELFF
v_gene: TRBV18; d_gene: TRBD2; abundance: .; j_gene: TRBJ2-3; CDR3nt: TGTGCCAGCTCAGAAGCGGGAGGCACAGATACGCAGTATTTT; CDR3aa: CASSEAGGTDTQYF
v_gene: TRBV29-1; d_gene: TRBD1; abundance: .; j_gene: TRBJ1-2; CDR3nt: TGCAGCGCCTACGGACAGGGGGCATGGTATGGCTACACCTTC; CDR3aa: CSAYGQGAWYGYTF
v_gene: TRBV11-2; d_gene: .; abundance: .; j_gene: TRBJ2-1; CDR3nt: TGTGCCAGCAGCGCATTTCTCACCTCCTACAATGAGCAGTTCTTC; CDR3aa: CASSAFLTSYNEQFF
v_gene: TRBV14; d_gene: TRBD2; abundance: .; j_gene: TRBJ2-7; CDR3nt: TGTGCCAGCTCGGCTAGCGGGGGTAGCTACGAGCAGTACTTC; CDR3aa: CASSASGGSYEQYF
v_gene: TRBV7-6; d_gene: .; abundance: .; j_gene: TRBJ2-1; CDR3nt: TGTGCCAGCAGCTTAATTGGCTACAATGAGCAGTTCTTC; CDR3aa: CASSLIGYNEQFF
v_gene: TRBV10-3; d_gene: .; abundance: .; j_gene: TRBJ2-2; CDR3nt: TGTGCCATTAACTACAGGGACTCGAACACCGGGGAGCTGTTTTTT; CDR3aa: CAINYRDSNTGELFF
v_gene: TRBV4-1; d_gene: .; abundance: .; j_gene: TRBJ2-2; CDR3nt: TGCGCCAGCAGCCAAGACCCCGGGGCCGGGGAGCTGTTTTTT; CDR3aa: CASSQDPGAGELFF
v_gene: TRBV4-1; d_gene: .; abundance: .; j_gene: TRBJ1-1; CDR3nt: TGCGCCAGCAGCCAAGTACAGGGGAACACTGAAGCTTTCTTT; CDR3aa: CASSQVQGNTEAFF
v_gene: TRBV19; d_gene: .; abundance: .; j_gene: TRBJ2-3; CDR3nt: TGTGCCAGTAGTATTCTTTCGGGGGGCAGCAACCAATACACAGATACGCAGTATTTT; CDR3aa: CASSILSGGSNQYTDTQYF
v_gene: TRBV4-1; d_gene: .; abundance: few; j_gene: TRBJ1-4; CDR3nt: TGCGCCAGCAGCCAAGAGGGGAGCAATGAAAAACTGTTTTTT; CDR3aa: CASSQEGSNEKLFF
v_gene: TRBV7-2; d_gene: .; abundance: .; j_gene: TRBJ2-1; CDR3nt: TGTGCCAGCAGCTTAAATCTTGGCCGGGGACACTTCGACAATGAGCAGTTCTTC; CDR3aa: CASSLNLGRGHFDNEQFF
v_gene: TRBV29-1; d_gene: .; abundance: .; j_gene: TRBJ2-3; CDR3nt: TGCAGCGTGCCGGCAGATACGCAGTATTTT; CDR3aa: CSVPADTQYF
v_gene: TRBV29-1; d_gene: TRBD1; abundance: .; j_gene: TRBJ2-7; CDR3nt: TGCAGCGTTGAAGAGATACAGGGGGCTTCAACCTACGAGCAGTACTTC; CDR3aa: CSVEEIQGASTYEQYF
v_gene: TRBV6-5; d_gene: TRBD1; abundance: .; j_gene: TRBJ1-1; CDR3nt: TGTGCCAGCAGTTCGACAGGGGTCACTGAAGCTTTCTTT; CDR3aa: CASSSTGVTEAFF
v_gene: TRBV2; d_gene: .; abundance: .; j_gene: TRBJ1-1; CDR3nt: TGTGCCAGATCGCACAGGGAGTTTGCTTTCTTT; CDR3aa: CARSHREFAFF
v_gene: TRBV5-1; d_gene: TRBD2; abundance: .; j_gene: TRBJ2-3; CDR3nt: TGCGCCAGCAGCTTGGAACGGGGACCTAGCGGCCCCCGAGGGACGCAGTATTTT; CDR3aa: CASSLERGPSGPRGTQYF
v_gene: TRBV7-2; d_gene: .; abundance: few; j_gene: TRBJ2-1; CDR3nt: TGTGCCAGCAGTTCCGTCCCACTAGAGTCCTACAATGAGCAGTTCTTC; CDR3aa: CASSSVPLESYNEQFF
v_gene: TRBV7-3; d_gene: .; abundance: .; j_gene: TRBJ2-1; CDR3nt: TGTGTCAGCAGCTATTTCAACTACAATGAGCAGTTCTTC; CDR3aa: CVSSYFNYNEQFF
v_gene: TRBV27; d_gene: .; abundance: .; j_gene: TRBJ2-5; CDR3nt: TGTGCCAGCAGCTCAAACCGGGACACCCAAGAGACCCAGTACTTC; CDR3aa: CASSSNRDTQETQYF
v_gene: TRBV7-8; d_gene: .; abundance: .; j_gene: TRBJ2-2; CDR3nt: TGTGCCAGCAGCTTAGGAGTAGGGGCCGGGGAGCTGTTTTTT; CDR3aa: CASSLGVGAGELFF